Sequencing of this T cell receptor (beta chain) was carried out in a study of neurological immune-mediated disorders. The cDNA was synthesized by 5'RACE incorporating 10-nucleotide random UMIs. TCRdb passed the 5' RACE reads through MiXCR, listing each CDR3 protein once. This table has just under 40,000 distinct CDR3 sequences, roughly 6.9% appearing once. The CDR3 is made up of 13 amino acids. Germline CDR1 reads ENHRY; CDR2 reads SYGVKD. Trimming removed 6 bases at V and 0 bases at J, with 7 bases between. Sorted libraries were made with 900,000 to 1,000,000 CD4+ or CD8+ T cells. The sample holds many counts of this clonotype.

The chain uses TRBV10-3 and TRBJ2-3; no definite D call. What was sequenced was CD4+ T cells from blood. The sequence came from a man aged 50 to 59 in good health. CDR3 nucleotides: TGTGCCATCAGCCCGGACAGCACAGATACGCAGTATTTT. Translated, it gives CAISPDSTDTQYF.